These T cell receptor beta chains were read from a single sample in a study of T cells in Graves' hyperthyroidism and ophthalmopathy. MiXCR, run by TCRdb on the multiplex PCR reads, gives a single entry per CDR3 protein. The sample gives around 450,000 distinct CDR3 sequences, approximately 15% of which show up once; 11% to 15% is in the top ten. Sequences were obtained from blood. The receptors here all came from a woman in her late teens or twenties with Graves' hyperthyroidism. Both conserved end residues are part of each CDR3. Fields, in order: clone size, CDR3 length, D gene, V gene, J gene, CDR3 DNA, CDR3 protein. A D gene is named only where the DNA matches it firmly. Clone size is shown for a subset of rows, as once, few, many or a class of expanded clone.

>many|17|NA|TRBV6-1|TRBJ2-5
TGTGCCAGCAGTTATATTTCCCAGGGAAGGAAGAAAGAGACCCAGTACTTC
CASSYISQGRKKETQYF
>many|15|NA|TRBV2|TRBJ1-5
TGTGCCAGCAGTGAGGGCAGGGGAAGCAATCAGCCCCAGCATTTT
CASSEGRGSNQPQHF
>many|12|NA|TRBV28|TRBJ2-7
TGTGCCAGCAGTTTCGGAGGGACCGAGCAGTACTTC
CASSFGGTEQYF
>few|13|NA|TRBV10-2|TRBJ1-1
TGCGCCAGTATGACAGGCCAGAACACTGAAGCTTTCTTT
CASMTGQNTEAFF
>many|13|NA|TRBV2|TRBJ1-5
TGTGCCAGCAGTGGGCGGTGGTGGCAGCCCCAGCATTTT
CASSGRWWQPQHF
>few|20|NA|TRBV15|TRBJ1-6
TGTGCCACCAGCAGAGATTCGGGCGGCGGTGTTGAGGTGTATAATTCACCCCTCCACTTT
CATSRDSGGGVEVYNSPLHF
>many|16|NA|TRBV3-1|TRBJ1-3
TGTGCCAGCAGCCAGCGTCTGGTCGGATCTGGAAACACCATATATTTT
CASSQRLVGSGNTIYF
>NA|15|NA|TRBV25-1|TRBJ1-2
TGTGCCAGCAGTGAGGGGGGGACGGGGAACTATGGCTACACCTTC
CASSEGGTGNYGYTF
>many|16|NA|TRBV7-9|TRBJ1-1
TGTGCCAGCAGCTTTGCAGGAGACTCCCTGAATTCTGAAGCTTTCTTT
CASSFAGDSLNSEAFF
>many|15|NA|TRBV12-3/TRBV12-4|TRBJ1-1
TGTGCCAGCAGTTTGAACGTAGGCCGGAACACTGAAGCTTTCTTT
CASSLNVGRNTEAFF
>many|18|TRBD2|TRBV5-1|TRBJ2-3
TGCGCCAGCAGCCCCCTTTGGACTAGCGGGAGTACCGCAGATACGCAGTATTTT
CASSPLWTSGSTADTQYF
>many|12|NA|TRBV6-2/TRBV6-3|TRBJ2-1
TGTGCCATCCGGGGCTCCTACAATGAGCAGTTCTTC
CAIRGSYNEQFF
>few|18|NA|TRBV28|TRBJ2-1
TGTGCCAGCAGTAACCCCCTCCTCAGGGGCGGGGTCTACAATGAGCAGTTCTTC
CASSNPLLRGGVYNEQFF
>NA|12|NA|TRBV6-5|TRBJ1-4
TGTGCCAGCAGTTACTTGGGTGATGAACTGTTTTTT
CASSYLGDELFF
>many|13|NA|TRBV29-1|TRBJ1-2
TGCAGCGTCACCCCTCGGGGGGCGGATGGCTACACCTTC
CSVTPRGADGYTF
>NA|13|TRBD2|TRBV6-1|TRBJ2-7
TGTGCCAGCAGGAGCGGGGGGAGGGACGAGCAGTACTTC
CASRSGGRDEQYF
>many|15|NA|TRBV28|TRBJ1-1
TGTGCCAGCAGTCCCTCCTCCGGGACATTGGCGCGGGCTTTCTTT
CASSPSSGTLARAFF
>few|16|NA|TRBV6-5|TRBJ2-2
TGTGCCAGCAGTTCCCCGAGGGGACATGGTACCGGGGAGCTGTTTTTT
CASSSPRGHGTGELFF
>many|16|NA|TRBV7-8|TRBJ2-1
TGTGCCAGCAGCTTAGGTCCGGACAGCTCCTACAATGAGCAGTTCTTC
CASSLGPDSSYNEQFF
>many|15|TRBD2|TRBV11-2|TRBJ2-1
TGTGCCAGCAGCTTTTCCCTAGCGGGAGAATGGGAGCAGTTCTTC
CASSFSLAGEWEQFF
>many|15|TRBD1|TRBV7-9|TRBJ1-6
TGTGCCAGCAGCCGCCTGATAGGGGGCGGTTCACCCCTCCACTTT
CASSRLIGGGSPLHF
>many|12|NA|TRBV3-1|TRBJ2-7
TGTGCCAGCAGCCATGTGTCCTACGAGCAGTACTTC
CASSHVSYEQYF
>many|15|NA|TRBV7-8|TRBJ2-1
TGTGCCAGCAGCTTAGTTCAAGGCTCCTACAATGAGCAGTTCTTC
CASSLVQGSYNEQFF
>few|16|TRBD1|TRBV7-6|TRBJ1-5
TGTGCCAGCAGCTTAGGGGGGACAGGATCCAATCAGCCCCAGCATTTT
CASSLGGTGSNQPQHF
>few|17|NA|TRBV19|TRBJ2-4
TGTGCCAGTAGTATAGTAGCCGGAACTCTAGCCAAAAACATTCAGTACTTC
CASSIVAGTLAKNIQYF
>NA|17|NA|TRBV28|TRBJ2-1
TGTGCCACGTCGACTAGGTCAAGTCTGCTGCTCTCCTACGAGCAGTTCTTC
CATSTRSSLLLSYEQFF
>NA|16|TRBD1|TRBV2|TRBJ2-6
TGTGCCAGCACCGTGGACAGGGTCTCTGGGGCCAACGTCCTGACTTTC
CASTVDRVSGANVLTF
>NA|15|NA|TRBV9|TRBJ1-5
TGTGCCAGCAGCGTGGGAGTGAATAGCAATCAGCCCCAGCATTTT
CASSVGVNSNQPQHF
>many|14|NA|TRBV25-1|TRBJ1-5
TGTGCCAGCAGTGGAAACGGGCGCAATCAGCCCCAGCATTTT
CASSGNGRNQPQHF
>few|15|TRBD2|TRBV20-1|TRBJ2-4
TGCAGTGCTAGCGGGGGGGCGGGGGCCAAAAACATTCAGTACTTC
CSASGGAGAKNIQYF
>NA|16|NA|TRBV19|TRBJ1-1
TGTGCCAGTAGTCACGAAACAGGGCCCGAGATCACTGAAGCTTTCTTT
CASSHETGPEITEAFF
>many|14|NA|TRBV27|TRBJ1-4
TGTGCCAGCAGTTCCTGGACAGTTAATGAAAAACTGTTTTTT
CASSSWTVNEKLFF
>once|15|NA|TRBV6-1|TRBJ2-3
TGTGCCAGCAAATGGCCTGGGGGGAGCACAGATACGCAGTATTTT
CASKWPGGSTDTQYF
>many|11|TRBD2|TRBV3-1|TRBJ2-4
TGTGCCAGCAGCCAGGGGACTAGCGAGTACTTC
CASSQGTSEYF
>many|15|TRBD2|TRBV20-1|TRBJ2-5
TGCAGTGCTAGAGATCGCTTAGCGGGGGGGGAGACCCAGTACTTC
CSARDRLAGGETQYF
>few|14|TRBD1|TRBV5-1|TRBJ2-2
TGCGCCAGCGACGACAGGGGGCAAGGCGGGGAGCTGTTTTTT
CASDDRGQGGELFF
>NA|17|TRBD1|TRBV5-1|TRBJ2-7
TGCGCCAGCAGCTTGGGCCCTCAGGGGGCTTTGGACTACGAGCAGTACTTC
CASSLGPQGALDYEQYF
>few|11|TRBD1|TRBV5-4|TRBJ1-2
TGTGCCAGCGGCCGACAGGGGGACTACACCTTC
CASGRQGDYTF
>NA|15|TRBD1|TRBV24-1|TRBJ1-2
TGTGCCACCAGAGATAACGGACAGGCTAACTATGGCTACACCTTC
CATRDNGQANYGYTF
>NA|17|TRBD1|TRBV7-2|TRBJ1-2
TGTGCCAGCAGCTTAGCTTCGGCAGGGGGTGCGTTTTATGGCTACACCTTC
CASSLASAGGAFYGYTF